The sequence of this TCR beta chain was determined in a study of T cells in Graves' hyperthyroidism and ophthalmopathy. V lost 10 bases and J lost 1, with 22 bases in between. There are 16 residues in the CDR3. The sample holds many counts of this clonotype. The antigen remains unidentified. Amplification targeted TCR beta CDR3 regions from RNA transcripts. The HTBI primer set served for first-round RT-PCR of the TCR CDR3. In TCRdb, the multiplex PCR reads were re-called with MiXCR into one record per CDR3 protein. The profile covers under 250,000 distinct CDR3 sequences, with around 25% appearing a single time and about a third taken by the ten largest. Points from the study as a whole: Researchers report that a 13 V-J model separated ophthalmopathy from stable hyperthyroidism.

J is TRBJ1-1 and V is TRBV12-3 or TRBV12-4; D is possibly TRBD1 (5 bases). Sequenced input: blood. This receptor was identified in a woman in her forties with Graves' ophthalmopathy. CDR3 bases: TGTGCCAACCACCCTACGCCGGGACCGAAGAACACTGAAGCTTTCTTT. Its protein product is CANHPTPGPKNTEAFF.